These 14 T cell receptor beta chains were sequenced from one sample in a study of response to subunit inactivated influenza vaccine. TCRdb reprocessed the RT-PCR reads with MiXCR, giving one entry per CDR3 protein. This table has 450,000 to 600,000 distinct CDR3 sequences, approximately 7.3% appearing once. The material was PBMCs from blood, obtained roughly 24 months after vaccination. These receptors all stem from a man in his fifties or sixties who received an inactivated influenza vaccine.

On this clonotype itself: It may be a read error: a sequence one base away is much more abundant. This chain joins TRBV10-1 and TRBJ2-7; no reliable D call. The CDR3 has 13 residues. CDR1 is WNHNN and CDR2 is SYGVQD in the germline V gene (reference sequence). As DNA, the CDR3 is TGCACCAGCAGTGTCGGCAGATCCTACGAGCAGTACTTC. This gives the protein CTSSVGRSYEQYF.

This clonotype was observed a few times. V gene TRBV25-1 combines with J gene TRBJ1-6, with unresolved D. V lost 3 bases and J 0 bases, leaving 12 bases between the germline ends. CDR1 and CDR2 from the germline V gene are MGHDK and SYGVNS. This CDR3 is built from 17 residues. CDR3 sequence (DNA): TGTGCCAGCAGTGACCCCCGGGAGAGCTCCTATAATTCACCCCTCCACTTT. As protein: CASSDPRESSYNSPLHF.

This clonotype was seen at least ten times. The chain is built from TRBV5-1 and TRBJ2-1, with 7 bases lining up with TRBD1. Germline assignment: CDR1 SGHRS and CDR2 YFSETQ. V shed 4 bases and J 8 bases; nucleotides not matched to a gene: 6. The CDR3 is made up of 13 amino acids. CDR3 sequence: CASSQQGSDEQFF. The CDR3 region has the DNA TGCGCCAGCAGCCAACAGGGGAGCGATGAGCAGTTCTTC.

This chain connects TRBV6-2 or TRBV6-3 to TRBJ2-1; D is perhaps TRBD2 (6 bases). CDR1 MNHEY and CDR2 SVGEGT come from the germline V gene. V was clipped by 7 bases and J by 3 bases, with 13 bases between them. CDR3 length equals 14 residues. The CDR3 here is CASTQASDYNEQFF. CDR3 nucleotides: TGTGCCAGCACCCAGGCTAGCGACTACAATGAGCAGTTCTTC.

The chain carries TRBV7-2 and TRBJ2-7; D ambiguous. The V gene lost 1 base and the J gene lost 1 base, with 11 bases spanning the gap. Germline CDR1 SGHTA, CDR2 FQGNSA. The CDR3 runs 15 residues. In DNA, the CDR3 is TGTGCCAGCAGCTTAGGATTATGGAAATCCTACGAGCAGTACTTC. Protein: CASSLGLWKSYEQYF. The full variable domain, its missing parts supplied by reference TRBV7-2 and TRBJ2-7, is GAGVSQSPSNKVTEKGKDVELRCDPISGHTALYWYRQSLGQGLEFLIYFQGNSAPDKSGLPSDRFSAERTGGSVSTLTIQRTQQEDSAVYLCASSLGLWKSYEQYFGPGTRLTVT.

This clonotype turned up a few times. V is TRBV19 and J is TRBJ1-6, with TRBD1 identical over 8 bases. The germline CDR1 and CDR2 sequences are LNHDA and SQIVND (reference sequence). The CDR3 extends over 13 amino acids. J lost 10 bases, V lost 7 bases, and 6 bases had no gene match. CDR3: CASTRTGLSPLHF. In nucleotides, the CDR3 is TGTGCCAGTACCCGGACAGGGTTGTCACCCCTCCACTTT.

The chain combines TRBV5-6 with TRBJ2-7; D tentatively reads TRBD1 or TRBD2 (5 bases each). V was pared by 3 bases and J by 1 base, with 11 bases between. Germline V gene data show CDR1 as SGHDT and CDR2 as YYEEEE. CDR3 length: 14 amino acids. CDR3 coding DNA: TGTGCCAGCAGCTACGGGACGGTTTCCTACGAGCAGTACTTC. Translating it yields CASSYGTVSYEQYF. Drawing the rest from reference TRBV5-6 and TRBJ2-7, the complete variable domain is DAGVTQSPTHLIKTRGQQVTLRCSPKSGHDTVSWYQQALGQGPQFIFQYYEEEERQRGNFPDRFSGHQFPNYSSELNVNALLLGDSALYLCASSYGTVSYEQYFGPGTRLTVT.

This clonotype was observed many times. V is TRBV20-1 and J is TRBJ2-3, with D perhaps TRBD2 (6 bases). The CDR3 covers 17 residues. Trimming removed 3 bases at V and 2 bases at J, with 21 bases between. Germline V lookup: CDR1 DFQATT, CDR2 SNEGSKA (reference sequence). CDR3 coding DNA: TGCAGTGCTAGTCCTCAGCGTGGACTAACAGACACAGATACGCAGTATTTT. Residues: CSASPQRGLTDTDTQYF.

This chain joins TRBV7-8 and TRBJ2-1, with 12 bases fitting TRBD2. The V and J ends lost 5 bases and 5 bases, in that order; junction bases with no gene match: 7. Germline V CDR1 and CDR2: SGHVS, FQNEAQ. This CDR3 is built from 16 residues. CDR3 residues: CASSQRTSGNNNEQFF. In DNA form, the CDR3 reads TGTGCCAGCAGCCAGAGGACTAGCGGGAATAACAATGAGCAGTTCTTC.

This clonotype was counted ten times or more. The chain is built from TRBV20-1 and TRBJ1-4, with D unresolved. V was clipped by 3 bases and J by 7 bases, with 12 bases between them. Per germline, CDR1 DFQATT and CDR2 SNEGSKA (reference sequence). The CDR3 is 13 residues long. As DNA, the CDR3 is TGCAGTGCTAGTTGGGGTGTCAGTGAAAAACTGTTTTTT. Residues: CSASWGVSEKLFF.

V is TRBV20-1 and J is TRBJ1-6; 7 nucleotides match TRBD1. The V gene end was trimmed by 3 bases and the J gene end by 14 bases; junction bases not matched to a gene: 22. The germline gives CDR1 DFQATT, CDR2 SNEGSKA (reference sequence). This CDR3 has 17 amino acids. The CDR3, as DNA: TGCAGTGCTAGGGACAGGAGCAGGGGAATTGGGAAGAGGACCCTCCACTTT. This translates into CSARDRSRGIGKRTLHF.

This clonotype was counted ten times or more. The CDR3 loop reads CASSKQGAYEQYF. The CDR3 DNA reads TGTGCCAGCAGCAAACAGGGAGCCTACGAGCAGTACTTC. The chain has TRBV7-8 and TRBJ2-7; tentative D call: TRBD1 (6 bases). The ends were cut back, 5 bases at V and 2 bases at J, with 10 bases in the middle. Germline V gene data show CDR1 as SGHVS and CDR2 as FQNEAQ. This CDR3 has 13 amino acids.

V usage is TRBV10-3 and J usage is TRBJ2-1; 7 bases are a match to TRBD1. This CDR3 has 14 amino acids. Per the germline V gene, CDR1 is ENHRY and CDR2 is SYGVKD. Germline trimming cut 8 bases from V and 7 bases from J; bases unmatched to any gene: 11. The CDR3 DNA reads TGTGCCATCGGCGGACAGGCCCGTGGGAATGAGCAGTTCTTC. Amino acids: CAIGGQARGNEQFF.

The rearrangement links TRBV11-2 to TRBJ2-7; D is unclear. Deletions cut 2 bases from V and 7 bases from J, with 9 bases between. The CDR3 is made up of 12 amino acids. Germline-derived CDR1 and CDR2 are SGHAT and FQNNGV. In DNA, the CDR3 is TGTGCCAGCAGCTTAATGTCTAGGGAGCAGTACTTC. This gives the protein CASSLMSREQYF. The variable domain in full, with the rest retrieved from reference TRBV11-2 and TRBJ2-7, is EAGVAQSPRYKIIEKRQSVAFWCNPISGHATLYWYQQILGQGPKLLIQFQNNGVVDDSQLPKDRFSAERLKGVDSTLKIQPAKLEDSAVYLCASSLMSREQYFGPGTRLTVT.